This T cell receptor beta chain was identified during a study of OX40 agonist ivuxolimab in advanced cancers. Study in general: Those enrolled were around 87% male, with a mean age of about 60 years and ages from roughly 20 to 85. Overall study findings and caveats: In a subset of nonresponders, normalized T-cell clonal expansion was also low. Partial responders receiving 0.1-3.0 mg/kg showed among the lowest clonal expansion. No antigen was identified for the clonally expanded peripheral T cells.

This CDR3 is 12 amino acids long. The ends were cut back, 2 bases at V and 6 bases at J, with 7 bases in the middle. Germline V gives CDR1 MNHNS, CDR2 SASEGT. Only in-frame clones appear in the TCRdb table, and some are missing; sequencing was by immunoSEQ multiplex PCR. The sample contains 20,000 to 25,000 clones, under 80% of which appear only once. This clone was detected once. Its cognate antigen is unknown. The sample was CD4+ or CD8+ T cells sorted from blood, taken in a trial of the OX40 agonist ivuxolimab. This TCR came from an adult with an advanced solid tumor such as melanoma, head and neck, liver or kidney cancer. The V gene is TRBV6-1, the J gene TRBJ1-2; D call uncertain. CDR3 amino acids: CASSEPWDGYTF. CDR3 DNA: TGTGCCAGCAGTGAACCGTGGGATGGCTACACCTTC.